This is a list of T cell receptor beta chains from one sample in a study of cytomegalovirus exposure and HLA in healthy donors. Sequencing used immunoSEQ multiplex PCR; TCRdb keeps in-frame clones, though not all of them. The table lists 45,000 to 65,000 clones, roughly 89% of them singletons, with 8.4% in the top ten. Input material: PBMCs. These receptors came from a woman aged 18-29 years in good health and CMV-seropositive. The CDR3 runs from the conserved cysteine through the conserved F or W. The D gene is left open where the match is weak. Clone size is shown for a subset of rows, as once, few, many or a class of expanded clone.

j_call cdr3_length d_call v_call clone_size cdr3_nt cdr3_aa
TRBJ1-1 13 TRBD1 TRBV6-5 . TGTGCCAGCAGCAAGACAGGGACCACTGAAGCTTTCTTT CASSKTGTTEAFF
TRBJ1-1 15 . TRBV4-1 . TGCGCCAGCAGCCATAGCCCGACGGTGAACACTGAAGCTTTCTTT CASSHSPTVNTEAFF
TRBJ2-2 15 . TRBV11-3 . TGTGCCAGCAGCTTAGCGGGGGGCTTTACCGGGGAGCTGTTTTTT CASSLAGGFTGELFF
TRBJ2-2 15 . TRBV7-9 . TGTGCCAGCAGCTACCCGACCCTAGATACCGGGGAGCTGTTTTTT CASSYPTLDTGELFF
TRBJ2-1 13 . TRBV5-4 . TGTGCCAGCAGCTACGGGGCCTACAATGAGCAGTTCTTC CASSYGAYNEQFF
TRBJ1-1 14 . TRBV5-4 . TGTGCCAGCAGTACGGTTCGCGAGATCACTGAAGCTTTCTTT CASSTVREITEAFF
TRBJ1-1 16 . TRBV5-1 . TGCGCCAGCAGCTTGGGCAGAGCCCACAGGAACACTGAAGCTTTCTTT CASSLGRAHRNTEAFF
TRBJ1-1 16 . TRBV4-1 . TGCGCCAGCAGCCAAGCGAGGGTCGGGGATAGAACTGAAGCTTTCTTT CASSQARVGDRTEAFF
TRBJ2-3 14 . TRBV2 . TGTGCCAGCACCAGAGTGGGCGGCACAGATACGCAGTATTTT CASTRVGGTDTQYF
TRBJ1-4 14 TRBD1 TRBV10-3 . TGTGCCATCAGACCGGGACAGTCTGGCGAAAAACTGTTTTTT CAIRPGQSGEKLFF
TRBJ1-1 13 TRBD1 TRBV30 . TGTGCCTGGATCCGCCGACAGGGTTCTGAAGCTTTCTTT CAWIRRQGSEAFF
TRBJ1-3 15 TRBD1 TRBV19 . TGTGCCAGTACCATGACAGGGGGCTCTGGAAACACCATATATTTT CASTMTGGSGNTIYF
TRBJ1-1 16 TRBD1 TRBV5-1 . TGCGCCAGCAGCAGCGGACAGGGGACCCTGAACACTGAAGCTTTCTTT CASSSGQGTLNTEAFF
TRBJ1-2 16 . TRBV10-3 . TGTGCCACTTTCCCGAACCAGGATTTGGCTAACTATGGCTACACCTTC CATFPNQDLANYGYTF
TRBJ2-1 14 . TRBV27 . TGTGCCAGTGGGGGCAGGGACGAAAATAATGAGCAGTTCTTC CASGGRDENNEQFF
TRBJ2-7 13 . TRBV7-2 . TGTGCCAGCAGCTTAGACCGGCGGTACGAGCAGTACTTC CASSLDRRYEQYF
TRBJ2-7 14 TRBD1 TRBV27 . TGTGCCAGCAGTCGGGACAGGGGGGCCTACGAGCAGTACTTC CASSRDRGAYEQYF
TRBJ1-3 18 . TRBV19 . TGTGCCAGTAGTATGTTCGGGGGTCTCCAGAGCTCTGGAAACACCATATATTTT CASSMFGGLQSSGNTIYF
TRBJ2-2 14 TRBD2 TRBV7-9 once TGTGCCAGCAGCTCGAGCGGGGCAGGCGGGGAGCTGTTTTTT CASSSSGAGGELFF
TRBJ2-1 16 TRBD1 TRBV7-2 . TGTGCCAGCAGCTTATTTGGGGACAGCTCCTACAATGAGCAGTTCTTC CASSLFGDSSYNEQFF
TRBJ1-1 14 . TRBV5-1 once TGCGCCAGCAGGTTTGACTCATTGGCCGTAGGCGCTTTCTTT CASRFDSLAVGAFF
TRBJ1-4 15 TRBD1 TRBV4-2 . TGTGCCAGCAGCTTGGGACAGGGCCAGAATGAAAAACTGTTTTTT CASSLGQGQNEKLFF
TRBJ1-3 16 . TRBV5-1 . TGCGCCAGCAGCCGAACCCTGGAGGGTCCTGGAAACACCATATATTTT CASSRTLEGPGNTIYF
TRBJ1-6 16 TRBD1 TRBV7-2 . TGTGCCAGCAGCTTAGAAGGGGGCGTAAGTAATTCACCCCTCCACTTT CASSLEGGVSNSPLHF
TRBJ2-2 14 . TRBV7-9 . TGTGCCAGCAGCTTATCGGGGAACACCGGGGAGCTGTTTTTT CASSLSGNTGELFF
TRBJ1-1 16 TRBD1 TRBV5-1 . TGCGCCAGCAGCTTGAAATTACAGGGGACAAACACTGAAGCTTTCTTT CASSLKLQGTNTEAFF
TRBJ2-7 14 . TRBV10-3 . TGTGCCATCAGTGAGGGGGCCTACTCCTACGAGCAGTACTTC CAISEGAYSYEQYF
TRBJ1-1 14 . TRBV7-9 . TGTGCCAGCAGGGGGGCAGGGTTCAGCACTGAAGCTTTCTTT CASRGAGFSTEAFF
TRBJ1-2 13 TRBD1 TRBV5-4 . TGTGCCAGCAGCTTCGGGACAGCCGTTATGTACACCTTC CASSFGTAVMYTF
TRBJ1-1 12 . TRBV27 . TGTGCCAGCAGTTTGTTTCCAGGGGAAGCTTTCTTT CASSLFPGEAFF
TRBJ2-1 12 . TRBV10-3 . TGTGCCATAGGGGGGGGGACGGATGAGCAGTTCTTC CAIGGGTDEQFF
TRBJ1-2 15 . TRBV4-2 . TGTGCCAGCAGCCCCCCCGACGGAGCTAACTATGGCTACACCTTC CASSPPDGANYGYTF
TRBJ2-3 15 TRBD1 TRBV9 . TGTGCCAGCAGCGCGCCGACAGGGGCCGCGGATACGCAGTATTTT CASSAPTGAADTQYF
TRBJ2-4 15 . TRBV30 . TGTGCCTGGAGTGTTCGAGGTGGGGCCCCAAACATTCAGTACTTC CAWSVRGGAPNIQYF
TRBJ2-2 15 . TRBV6-4 . TGTGCCAGCAGCGCCGGGAATCTAAACACCGGGGAGCTGTTTTTT CASSAGNLNTGELFF
TRBJ1-1 14 . TRBV6-5 . TGTGCCAGCAGCCCCTTACAGGGGAACACTGAAGCTTTCTTT CASSPLQGNTEAFF
TRBJ2-7 15 . TRBV12-2 . TGTGCAAGTCGCCTATCTAGCGGGGGGCCCTACGAGCAGTACTTC CASRLSSGGPYEQYF
TRBJ1-5 15 . TRBV2 . TGTGCCAGCAGTTCAGGGCTTCTCTTCGATCAGCCCCAGCATTTT CASSSGLLFDQPQHF
TRBJ2-7 14 . TRBV18 . TGTGCCAGCTCACCAATGGAGGGGACCTACGAGCAGTACTTC CASSPMEGTYEQYF
TRBJ2-3 16 TRBD2 TRBV6-5 few TGTGCCAGCAGTTACTCCTTGCGGGGGGCCACAGATACGCAGTATTTT CASSYSLRGATDTQYF
TRBJ1-2 15 . TRBV19 . TGTGCCAGTAGTACCCCGCTGGGGGGAGTCTATGGCTACACCTTC CASSTPLGGVYGYTF
TRBJ1-1 16 . TRBV7-2 . TGTGCCAGCAGCCCCGGGGGGGGGCGGGTGTACACTGAAGCTTTCTTT CASSPGGGRVYTEAFF
TRBJ1-1 11 . TRBV29-1 . TGCAGCGTTGAATTGCAGAGGAGGGCTTTCTTT CSVELQRRAFF
TRBJ1-5 15 . TRBV2 . TGTGCCAGCAGTGAACAGGTGGGCTCTAATCAGCCCCAGCATTTT CASSEQVGSNQPQHF
TRBJ1-6 16 TRBD1 TRBV11-2 . TGTGCCAGCAGCCTACGACAGGACAGGTCTTTCTCACCCCTCCACTTT CASSLRQDRSFSPLHF
TRBJ2-1 16 TRBD2 TRBV7-8 once TGTGCCAGCAGACCGAAAAGCGGGGGGGCATTCGTTGAGCAGTTCTTC CASRPKSGGAFVEQFF
TRBJ2-1 17 TRBD2 TRBV10-3 . TGTGCCATTGCCGGGGGTAGCGGGGGGATATCCTACAATGAGCAGTTCTTC CAIAGGSGGISYNEQFF
TRBJ2-1 14 . TRBV19 . TGTGCCAGTAGTGTCGGACAGCCTCCAAATGAGCAGTTCTTC CASSVGQPPNEQFF
TRBJ2-7 14 . TRBV6-1 . TGTGCCAGCAGCGCCTTGGGGGGAAACTACGAGCAGTACTTC CASSALGGNYEQYF
TRBJ2-7 14 TRBD1 TRBV6-1 . TGTGCCAGCAGGTGGGTAGACAGGGACCACGAGCAGTACTTC CASRWVDRDHEQYF
TRBJ2-3 12 . TRBV29-1 . TGCAGCGCCCGACAGACCACAGATACGCAGTATTTT CSARQTTDTQYF
TRBJ1-2 12 . TRBV6-1 . TGTGCCAGCAGTGAAAGGCGGGACGGCTACACCTTC CASSERRDGYTF